This T cell receptor beta chain stems from a study of cytomegalovirus exposure and HLA in healthy donors. Regarding the study as a whole: An analysis that came later showed most CMV-associated TCR beta chains appearing HLA-restricted. V- and J-gene trimming in TCR beta was tied to a missense DCLRE1C variant by an analysis performed later.

Each of the donors was a healthy bone marrow donor. This CDR3 comprises 16 residues. Trimming left V 0 bases short and J 5 bases short, with 11 bases between. Germline-derived CDR1 and CDR2 are SEHNR and FQNEAQ (reference sequence). The primer mix had 60 Vbeta and 13 Jbeta primers. The data were produced by immunoSEQ multiplex PCR, yet TCRdb's version contains in-frame clones alone and is incomplete. The sample contains under 150,000 clones, roughly 67% of which appear only once. With respect to this clone: Antigen: not known. The sample holds other DNA sequences that translate to the same CDR3.

This sequence joins TRBV7-9 and TRBJ1-6; TRBD1 is a possible D gene (6 bases). Sequenced material: PBMCs. The clonotype comes from a man between 18 and 29 years old in good health and CMV-seropositive. The CDR3 protein is CASSLAQGSNNSPLHF. In DNA, the CDR3 is TGTGCCAGCAGCTTAGCGCAGGGGTCGAATAATTCACCCCTCCACTTT.